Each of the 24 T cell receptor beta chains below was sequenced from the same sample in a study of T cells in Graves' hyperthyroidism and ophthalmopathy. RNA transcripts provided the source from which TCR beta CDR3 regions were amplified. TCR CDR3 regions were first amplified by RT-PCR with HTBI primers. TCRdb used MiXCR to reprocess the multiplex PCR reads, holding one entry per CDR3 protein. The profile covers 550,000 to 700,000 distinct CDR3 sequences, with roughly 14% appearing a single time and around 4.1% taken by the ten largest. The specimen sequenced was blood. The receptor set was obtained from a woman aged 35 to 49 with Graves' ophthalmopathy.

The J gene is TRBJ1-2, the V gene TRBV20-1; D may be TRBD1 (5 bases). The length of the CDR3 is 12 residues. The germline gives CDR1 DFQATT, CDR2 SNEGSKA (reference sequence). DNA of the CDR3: TGCAGCGTACGGGACCCGGGCTATGGCTACACCTTC. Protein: CSVRDPGYGYTF.

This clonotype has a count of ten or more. The DNA of the CDR3 is TGTGCCTGGGGACAGGGCGGACAAAACATTCAGTACTTC. Translation gives CAWGQGGQNIQYF. The rearrangement joins TRBV30 to TRBJ2-4; 8 bases fit TRBD1. The CDR3 covers 13 residues. From germline, CDR1 is GTSNPN and CDR2 SVGIG (reference sequence). V trimming: 5 bases; J trimming: 5 bases; junction bases outside the gene matches: 5.

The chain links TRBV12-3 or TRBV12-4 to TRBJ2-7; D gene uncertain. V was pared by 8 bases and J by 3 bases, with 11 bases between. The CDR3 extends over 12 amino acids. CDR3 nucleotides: TGTGCCAGCTCGCCCGCCCACTACGAGCAGTACTTC. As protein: CASSPAHYEQYF.

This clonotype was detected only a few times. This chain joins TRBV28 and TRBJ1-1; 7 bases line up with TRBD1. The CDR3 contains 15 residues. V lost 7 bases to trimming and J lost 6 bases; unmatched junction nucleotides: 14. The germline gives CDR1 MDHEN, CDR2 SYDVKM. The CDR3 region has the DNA TGTGCCAGCAACATAAAGACAGGGTGGGGGTCTGAAGCTTTCTTT. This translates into CASNIKTGWGSEAFF.

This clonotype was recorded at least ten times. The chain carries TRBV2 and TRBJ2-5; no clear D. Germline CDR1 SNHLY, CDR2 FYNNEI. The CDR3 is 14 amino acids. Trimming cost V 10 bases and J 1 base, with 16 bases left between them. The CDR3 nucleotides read TGTGCCATATATACGGAGACTTTCCAAGAGACCCAGTACTTC. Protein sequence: CAIYTETFQETQYF.

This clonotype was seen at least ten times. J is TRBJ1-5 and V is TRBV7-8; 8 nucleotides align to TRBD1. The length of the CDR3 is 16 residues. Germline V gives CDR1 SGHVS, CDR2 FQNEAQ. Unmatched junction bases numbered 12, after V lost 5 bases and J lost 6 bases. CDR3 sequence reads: CASSLRTGSFGQPQHF. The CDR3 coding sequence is TGTGCCAGCAGCCTCCGGACAGGGAGTTTTGGTCAGCCCCAGCATTTT.

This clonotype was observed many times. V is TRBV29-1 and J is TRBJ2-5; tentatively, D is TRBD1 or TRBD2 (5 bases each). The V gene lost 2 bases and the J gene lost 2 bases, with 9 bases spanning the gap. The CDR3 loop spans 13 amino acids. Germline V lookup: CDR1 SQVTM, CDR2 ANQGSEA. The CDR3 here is CSVESGQQETQYF. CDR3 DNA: TGCAGCGTTGAATCGGGGCAGCAAGAGACCCAGTACTTC.

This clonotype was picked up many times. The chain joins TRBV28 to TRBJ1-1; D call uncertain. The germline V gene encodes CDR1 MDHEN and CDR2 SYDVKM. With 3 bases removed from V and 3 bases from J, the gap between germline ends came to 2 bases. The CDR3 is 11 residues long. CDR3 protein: CASSFYTEAFF. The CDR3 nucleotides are TGTGCCAGCAGTTTTTACACTGAAGCTTTCTTT.

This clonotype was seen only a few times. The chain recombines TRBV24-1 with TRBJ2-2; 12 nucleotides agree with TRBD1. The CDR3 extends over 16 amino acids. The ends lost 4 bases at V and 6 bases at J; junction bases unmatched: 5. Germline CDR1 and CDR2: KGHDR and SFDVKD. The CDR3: CATSDWDRGLSGELFF. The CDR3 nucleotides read TGTGCCACCAGTGACTGGGACAGGGGGCTCTCCGGGGAGCTGTTTTTT.

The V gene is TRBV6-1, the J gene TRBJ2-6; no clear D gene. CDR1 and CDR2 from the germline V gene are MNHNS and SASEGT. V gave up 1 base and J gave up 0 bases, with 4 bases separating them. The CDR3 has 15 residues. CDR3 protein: CASSEDNSGANVLTF. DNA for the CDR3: TGTGCCAGCAGTGAAGACAACTCTGGGGCCAACGTCCTGACTTTC.

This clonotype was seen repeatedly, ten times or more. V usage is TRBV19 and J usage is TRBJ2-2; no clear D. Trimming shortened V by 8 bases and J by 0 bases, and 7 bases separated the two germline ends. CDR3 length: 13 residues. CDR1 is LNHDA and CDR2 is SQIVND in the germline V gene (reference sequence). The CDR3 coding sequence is TGTGCCAGTGAAACAGCGAACACCGGGGAGCTGTTTTTT. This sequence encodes CASETANTGELFF. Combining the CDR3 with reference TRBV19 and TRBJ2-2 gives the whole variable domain DGGITQSPKYLFRKEGQNVTLSCEQNLNHDAMYWYRQDPGQGLRLIYYSQIVNDFQKGDIAEGYSVSREKKESFPLTVTSAQKNPTAFYLCASETANTGELFFGEGSRLTVL.

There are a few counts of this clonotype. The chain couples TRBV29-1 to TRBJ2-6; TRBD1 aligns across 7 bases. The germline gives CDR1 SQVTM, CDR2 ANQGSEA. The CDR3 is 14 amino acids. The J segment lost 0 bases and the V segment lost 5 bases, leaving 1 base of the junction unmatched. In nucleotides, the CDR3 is TGCAGCGTTAGGGACAGCTCTGGGGCCAACGTCCTGACTTTC. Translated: CSVRDSSGANVLTF.

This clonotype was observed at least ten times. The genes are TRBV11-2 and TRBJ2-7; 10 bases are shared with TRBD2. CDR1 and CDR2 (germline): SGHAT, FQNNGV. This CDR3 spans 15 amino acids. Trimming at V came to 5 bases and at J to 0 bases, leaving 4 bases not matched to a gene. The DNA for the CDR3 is TGTGCCAGCAGCAATCTAGCGGGAGCCTCCTACGAGCAGTACTTC. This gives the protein CASSNLAGASYEQYF.

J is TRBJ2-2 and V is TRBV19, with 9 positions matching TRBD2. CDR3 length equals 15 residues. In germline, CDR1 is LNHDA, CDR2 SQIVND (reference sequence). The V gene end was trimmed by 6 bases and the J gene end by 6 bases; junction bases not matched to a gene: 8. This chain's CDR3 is CASSAPGLASGELFF. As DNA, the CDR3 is TGTGCCAGTAGCGCACCGGGACTAGCTTCCGGGGAGCTGTTTTTT.

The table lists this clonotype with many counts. CDR3 amino acids: CASSIRSGRGNYEQYF. Written as DNA, the CDR3 is TGTGCCAGCAGCATCCGAAGCGGGAGGGGTAACTACGAGCAGTACTTC. V gene TRBV11-2 combines with J gene TRBJ2-7; 10 bases fit TRBD2. V dropped 5 bases and J dropped 3; count of bases not matched to a gene: 10. Germline assignment: CDR1 SGHAT and CDR2 FQNNGV. This CDR3 region has 16 residues. The variable domain in full, with the rest retrieved from reference TRBV11-2 and TRBJ2-7, is EAGVAQSPRYKIIEKRQSVAFWCNPISGHATLYWYQQILGQGPKLLIQFQNNGVVDDSQLPKDRFSAERLKGVDSTLKIQPAKLEDSAVYLCASSIRSGRGNYEQYFGPGTRLTVT.

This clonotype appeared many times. The CDR3 spells CASSKGLAGAFSYEQYF. CDR3 nucleotides: TGTGCCAGCAGCAAGGGACTAGCGGGGGCTTTCTCCTACGAGCAGTACTTC. The chain joins TRBV11-1 to TRBJ2-7, with 14 bases matching TRBD2. CDR1 and CDR2 (germline): SGHAT, FQDESV (reference sequence). The CDR3 has 17 residues. Unmatched junction bases numbered 6, after V lost 5 bases and J lost 0 bases. Variable domain in full (rest from reference TRBV11-1 and TRBJ2-7): EAEVAQSPRYKITEKSQAVAFWCDPISGHATLYWYRQILGQGPELLVQFQDESVVDDSQLPKDRFSAERLKGVDSTLKIQPAELGDSAMYLCASSKGLAGAFSYEQYFGPGTRLTVT.

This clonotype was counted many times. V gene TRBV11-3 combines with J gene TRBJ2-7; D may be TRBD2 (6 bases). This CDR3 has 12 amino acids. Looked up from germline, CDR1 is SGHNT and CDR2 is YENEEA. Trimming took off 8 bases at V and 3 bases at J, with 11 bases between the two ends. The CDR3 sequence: CASRGEGYEQYF. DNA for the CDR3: TGTGCCAGCCGCGGGGAAGGCTACGAGCAGTACTTC.

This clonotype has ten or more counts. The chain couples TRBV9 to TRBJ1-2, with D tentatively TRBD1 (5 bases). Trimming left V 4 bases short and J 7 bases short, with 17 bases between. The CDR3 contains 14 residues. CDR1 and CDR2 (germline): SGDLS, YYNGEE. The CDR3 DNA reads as TGTGCCAGCAGCACCGCATCCAGGGCCTCTGGCTACACCTTC. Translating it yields CASSTASRASGYTF.

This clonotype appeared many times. CDR3 in DNA: TGTGCCAGCAGCTCAAGCCGACAGAACTACGAGCAGTACTTC. Residues: CASSSSRQNYEQYF. The chain combines TRBV7-2 with TRBJ2-7, with D maybe TRBD1 (5 bases). Looked up from germline, CDR1 is SGHTA and CDR2 is FQGNSA. V lost 4 bases and J lost 3, with 13 bases in between. There are 14 residues in the CDR3.

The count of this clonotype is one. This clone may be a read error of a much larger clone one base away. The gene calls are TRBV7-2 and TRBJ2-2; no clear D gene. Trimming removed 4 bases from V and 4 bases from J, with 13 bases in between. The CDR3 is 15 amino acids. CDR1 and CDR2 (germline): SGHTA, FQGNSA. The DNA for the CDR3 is TGTGCCAGCAGCTCCCACCCAGATAGCACCGGGGAGCTGTTTTTT. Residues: CASSSHPDSTGELFF.

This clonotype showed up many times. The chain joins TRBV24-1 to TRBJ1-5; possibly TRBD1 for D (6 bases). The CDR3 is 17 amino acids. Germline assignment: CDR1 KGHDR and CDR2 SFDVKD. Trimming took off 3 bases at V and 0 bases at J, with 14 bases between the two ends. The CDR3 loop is CATSDHRDTYSNQPQHF. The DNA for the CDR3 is TGTGCCACCAGTGATCACCGGGACACTTATAGCAATCAGCCCCAGCATTTT.

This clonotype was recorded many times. The CDR3 nucleotides are TGTGCCAGTAGTCCCATGGGACAGGGGATCACTGAAGCTTTCTTT. As protein: CASSPMGQGITEAFF. This rearrangement joins TRBV19 to TRBJ1-1; 10 bases agree with TRBD1. CDR3 length: 15 amino acids. Trimming removed 5 bases from V and 4 bases from J; junction bases left unmatched: 7. CDR1 is LNHDA, CDR2 SQIVND, per germline (reference sequence).

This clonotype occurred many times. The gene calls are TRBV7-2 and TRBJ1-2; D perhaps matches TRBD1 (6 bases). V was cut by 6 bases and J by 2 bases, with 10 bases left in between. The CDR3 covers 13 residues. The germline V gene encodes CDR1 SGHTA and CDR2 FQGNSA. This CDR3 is CASRRDTNYGYTF. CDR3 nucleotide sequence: TGTGCCAGCAGACGGGACACCAACTATGGCTACACCTTC. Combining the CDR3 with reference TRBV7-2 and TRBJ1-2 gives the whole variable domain GAGVSQSPSNKVTEKGKDVELRCDPISGHTALYWYRQSLGQGLEFLIYFQGNSAPDKSGLPSDRFSAERTGGSVSTLTIQRTQQEDSAVYLCASRRDTNYGYTFGSGTRLTVV.

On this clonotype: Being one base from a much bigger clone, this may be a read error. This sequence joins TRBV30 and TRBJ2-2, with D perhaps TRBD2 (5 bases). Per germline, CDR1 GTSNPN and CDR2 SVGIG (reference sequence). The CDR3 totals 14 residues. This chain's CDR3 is CAWSVRGIAGELLF. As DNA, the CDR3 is TGTGCCTGGAGTGTACGTGGGATCGCCGGGGAGCTGCTTTTT.